Shown below are 27 T cell receptor beta chains from a single sample sequenced in a study of blood T cell repertoires in COVID-19. Libraries were prepared by immunoSEQ multiplex PCR; TCRdb keeps only in-frame clonotypes and omits some of them. Of about 160,000 clones listed, roughly 78% are singletons. Sequenced: peripheral blood. The receptors shown here come from a woman aged 55-75 years with COVID-19, enrolled during active disease.

The rearrangement joins TRBV11-2 to TRBJ1-3, with 8 bases fitting TRBD1. The germline V gene has CDR1 SGHAT and CDR2 FQNNGV. The CDR3 totals 15 residues. The V segment lost 3 bases and the J segment 0 bases; nucleotides outside the gene matches: 1. DNA for the CDR3: TGTGCCAGCAGCTTGGGACAGGTCTCTGGAAACACCATATATTTT. Translating it yields CASSLGQVSGNTIYF.

This rearrangement joins TRBV6-5 to TRBJ2-7; possibly TRBD2 for D (5 bases). Trimming removed 4 bases from V and 1 base from J, with 11 bases in between. There are 14 residues in the CDR3. The germline gives CDR1 MNHEY, CDR2 SVGAGI. CDR3 region: CASSSRETSYEQYV. The CDR3 DNA sequence: TGTGCCAGCAGTTCACGGGAAACTTCCTACGAGCAGTACGTC.

This clone was picked up one time. This sequence joins TRBV6-5 and TRBJ1-4, with D perhaps matching TRBD1 (6 bases). The CDR3 is made up of 15 amino acids. Trimming took off 2 bases at V and 5 bases at J, with 12 bases between the two ends. In germline, CDR1 is MNHEY, CDR2 SVGAGI. The CDR3: CASSYGGRVNEKLFF. In DNA form, the CDR3 reads TGTGCCAGCAGTTACGGGGGCAGGGTAAATGAAAAACTGTTTTTT.

Only a few counts were recorded for this clone. The gene calls are TRBV12-3 or TRBV12-4 and TRBJ1-2; no clear D gene. V was trimmed by 6 bases and J by 4 bases, leaving 9 bases between them. The CDR3 covers 12 residues. CDR3 protein: CASSRGGYGYTF. CDR3 sequence (DNA): TGTGCCAGCAGCCGCGGAGGCTATGGCTACACCTTC.

This clone appeared once. As DNA, the CDR3 is TGTGCCAGTAGCCCGGGACAGGGAAGAGTAGCTTTCTTT. This translates into CASSPGQGRVAFF. V is TRBV19 and J is TRBJ1-1, with 9 bases that match TRBD1. Germline CDR1 reads LNHDA; CDR2 reads SQIVND (reference sequence). Trimming at V came to 6 bases and at J to 10 bases, leaving 9 bases not matched to a gene. The CDR3 sequence is 13 residues long.

V gene TRBV7-8 combines with J gene TRBJ1-6; a possible D gene is TRBD1 (5 bases). Germline values: CDR1 SGHVS, CDR2 FQNEAQ. Trimming left V 5 bases short and J 7 bases short, with 9 bases between. This CDR3 spans 13 amino acids. The CDR3 protein is CASSAPGNSPLHF. In DNA, the CDR3 is TGTGCCAGCAGCGCCCCAGGGAATTCACCCCTCCACTTT.

The chain carries TRBV20-1 and TRBJ2-7, with 13 positions matching TRBD2. CDR1 DFQATT and CDR2 SNEGSKA come from the germline V gene (reference sequence). The V segment lost 3 bases and the J segment 0 bases; nucleotides outside the gene matches: 11. CDR3 length equals 18 residues. The CDR3 DNA reads TGCAGTGCTAGTTTGGGACTAGCGGGGAAAGGGAGCTCCTACGAGCAGTACTTC. Its translation is CSASLGLAGKGSSYEQYF.

This chain connects TRBV18 to TRBJ1-3; no firm D call. Between the trimmed V and J ends, which lost 3 bases and 0 bases, there was a span of 15 bases. CDR1 and CDR2 (germline): KGHSH, LQKENI. CDR3 length: 17 amino acids. CDR3 coding DNA: TGTGCCAGCTCACCCCAAGCTCCCCATGACTCTGGAAACACCATATATTTT. This translates into CASSPQAPHDSGNTIYF.

The chain carries TRBV10-3 and TRBJ2-7; D perhaps matches TRBD1 (5 bases). The CDR3 runs 14 residues. Trimming shortened V by 0 bases and J by 5 bases, and 11 bases separated the two germline ends. CDR1 is ENHRY, CDR2 SYGVKD, per germline. CDR3 nucleotide sequence: TGTGCCATCAGTGAGTCTAGGGGCTTAAACGAGCAGTACTTC. It codes for CAISESRGLNEQYF.

V and J are TRBV19 and TRBJ2-1, with 12 bases that match TRBD2. This CDR3 has 15 amino acids. The ends lost 4 bases at V and 10 bases at J; junction bases unmatched: 8. Looked up from germline, CDR1 is LNHDA and CDR2 is SQIVND (reference sequence). The CDR3 here is CASSTGTSGWGEQFF. In DNA form, the CDR3 reads TGTGCCAGTAGTACAGGGACTAGCGGGTGGGGGGAGCAGTTCTTC.

The chain is built from TRBV4-3 and TRBJ2-4, with TRBD1 identical over 7 bases. V trimming: 2 bases; J trimming: 7 bases; junction bases outside the gene matches: 5. CDR1 and CDR2 from the germline V gene are LGHNA and YSLEER. This CDR3 region has 14 residues. The CDR3 coding sequence is TGCGCCAGCAGCCAACGACAGGGCGGGAACATTCAGTACTTC. This translates into CASSQRQGGNIQYF.

The gene calls are TRBV19 and TRBJ1-4; TRBD1 matches at 8 bases. The trim removed 5 bases at V and 6 bases at J, leaving 11 bases unmatched. CDR1 and CDR2 from the germline V gene are LNHDA and SQIVND (reference sequence). This CDR3 is built from 16 residues. The CDR3 region is CASSLGGQGGDEKLFF. Written as DNA, the CDR3 is TGTGCCAGTAGTTTGGGAGGACAGGGCGGAGATGAAAAACTGTTTTTT.

This clone was recorded only once. This chain links TRBV6-5 with TRBJ2-1; 8 positions match TRBD2. The CDR3 contains 16 residues. After removal of 2 bases from V and 7 bases from J, the junction contained 10 bases not matched to a gene. Germline V gene sequence: CDR1 MNHEY, CDR2 SVGAGI. The CDR3 spells CASSYRPGLGRNEQFF. The DNA of the CDR3 is TGTGCCAGCAGTTACCGTCCGGGACTAGGGCGGAATGAGCAGTTCTTC.

This chain connects TRBV7-9 to TRBJ1-4, with 7 bases that match TRBD1. V shed 5 bases and J 7 bases; nucleotides not matched to a gene: 10. This CDR3 has 15 residues. The germline CDR1 and CDR2 sequences are SEHNR and FQNEAQ (reference sequence). CDR3 protein: CASSARQGLGEKLFF. The CDR3 coding sequence is TGTGCCAGCAGCGCCCGACAGGGACTAGGTGAAAAACTGTTTTTT.

The chain uses TRBV5-1 and TRBJ2-7; D call uncertain. Trimming stripped 3 bases from V and 0 bases from J, with 10 bases between. Germline V gene data show CDR1 as SGHRS and CDR2 as YFSETQ. The CDR3 extends over 14 amino acids. CDR3 nucleotides: TGCGCCAGCAGCTCCGGCGGTAACTCCTACGAGCAGTACTTC. Translating it yields CASSSGGNSYEQYF.

This clone was detected once. The chain recombines TRBV7-2 with TRBJ2-3; a possible D gene is TRBD2 (5 bases). Germline-derived CDR1 and CDR2 are SGHTA and FQGNSA. CDR3 length equals 15 residues. V was clipped by 2 bases and J by 2 bases, with 11 bases between them. CDR3 region: CASSLIPDYTDTQYF. The CDR3 DNA reads TGTGCCAGCAGCTTAATACCTGACTACACAGATACGCAGTATTTT.

The rearrangement joins TRBV7-9 to TRBJ1-1, with D unclear. CDR1 and CDR2 from the germline V gene are SEHNR and FQNEAQ (reference sequence). V dropped 3 bases and J dropped 5 bases, with 10 bases sitting between them. This CDR3 comprises 13 residues. The CDR3 protein is CASSFGLGTEAFF. Written as DNA, the CDR3 is TGTGCCAGCAGCTTTGGGCTTGGAACTGAAGCTTTCTTT.

J is TRBJ1-4 and V is TRBV9, with D perhaps matching TRBD1 (5 bases). The ends were cut back, 3 bases at V and 12 bases at J, with 21 bases in the middle. This CDR3 has 15 amino acids. CDR1 and CDR2 (germline): SGDLS, YYNGEE. The CDR3 DNA is TGTGCCAGCAGCGCCGACCCCCCAAGGGCAGGGCAACTGTTTTTT. It yields the protein CASSADPPRAGQLFF.

This clone was detected once. The V and J genes are TRBV10-3 and TRBJ1-5; 10 bases are a match to TRBD1. Germline V CDR1 and CDR2: ENHRY, SYGVKD. The CDR3 is 16 amino acids. V lost 2 bases and J lost 3; bases outside the gene matches: 4. CDR3 protein: CAISEPGQGPNQPQHF. The CDR3 bases are TGTGCCATCAGTGAGCCGGGACAGGGGCCCAATCAGCCCCAGCATTTT.

The J gene is TRBJ1-1, the V gene TRBV5-4, with D maybe TRBD1 (5 bases). CDR3 size: 15 residues. Deletions cut 1 base from V and 7 bases from J, with 17 bases between. CDR1 is SGHNT, CDR2 YYREEE, per germline (reference sequence). CDR3 DNA sequence: TGTGCCAGCAGCTTGTCTTCAGGGAGGACCCTTGAAGCTTTCTTT. Its protein is CASSLSSGRTLEAFF.

The chain couples TRBV19 to TRBJ1-5; tentatively, D is TRBD1 (5 bases). Trimming cost V 6 bases and J 9 bases, with 21 bases left between them. The CDR3 extends over 15 amino acids. Germline V gene data show CDR1 as LNHDA and CDR2 as SQIVND (reference sequence). For the CDR3, the DNA is TGTGCCAGTAGCACAACCCGAGACAGCCGATGGCCCCAGCATTTT. Its protein product is CASSTTRDSRWPQHF.

This rearrangement joins TRBV4-3 to TRBJ1-2; D may be TRBD1 (5 bases). The germline CDR1 and CDR2 sequences are LGHNA and YSLEER. This CDR3 has 13 amino acids. V lost 4 bases and J 8 bases, leaving 14 bases between the germline ends. In DNA form, the CDR3 reads TGCGCCAGCAGCCCCGCCGGGGGAGGAGGCTACACCTTC. Encoded protein: CASSPAGGGGYTF.

This clone was counted a few times. The V call is TRBV6-2 or TRBV6-3, the J call TRBJ2-7, with 7 positions matching TRBD2. Germline-derived CDR1 and CDR2 are MNHEY and SVGEGT. The CDR3 consists of 16 residues. V was clipped by 0 bases and J by 9 bases; unmatched bases: 14. The CDR3 DNA follows: TGTGCCAGCAGTTACTCGACCCGACTAGCCGGAGGCGGGCAGTACTTC. Its protein product is CASSYSTRLAGGGQYF.

Here the CDR3 reads CASSQTSPGSGNTIYF. DNA for the CDR3: TGTGCCAGCAGCCAAACATCTCCCGGGTCTGGAAACACCATATATTTT. The rearrangement links TRBV4-2 to TRBJ1-3, with D unresolved. V shed 2 bases and J shed 1 base, with 12 bases lying between them. The CDR3 has 16 amino acids. Germline lookup yields CDR1 LGHNA and CDR2 YNFKEQ.

The chain has TRBV9 and TRBJ2-1; D possibly corresponds to TRBD1 (6 bases). Trimming shortened V by 0 bases and J by 5 bases, and 15 bases separated the two germline ends. The germline V gene encodes CDR1 SGDLS and CDR2 YYNGEE. This CDR3 is built from 16 residues. CDR3: CASSVDPRGKDNEQFF. CDR3 bases: TGTGCCAGCAGCGTAGACCCCAGGGGAAAGGACAATGAGCAGTTCTTC.

The rearrangement joins TRBV2 to TRBJ2-7; 8 bases agree with TRBD1. The germline V gene encodes CDR1 SNHLY and CDR2 FYNNEI. This CDR3 comprises 14 residues. With 7 bases clipped from V and 12 bases from J, the junction kept 17 bases outside the gene matches. CDR3 nucleotides: TGTGCCAGCACCTTACTTTCGGGACAGGATCACCCGTACGTC. This translates into CASTLLSGQDHPYV.

The J gene is TRBJ2-7, the V gene TRBV2, with a weak D call TRBD1 (5 bases). Looked up from germline, CDR1 is SNHLY and CDR2 is FYNNEI. CDR3 length: 14 amino acids. Trimming cost V 3 bases and J 3 bases, with 12 bases left between them. CDR3 coding DNA: TGTGCCAGCAGTGAGCAGGGCCCTAGCTACGAGCAGTACTTC. Translated: CASSEQGPSYEQYF.